What follows is one T cell receptor beta chain and its context. These data originate in a study of blood T cell repertoires in COVID-19. Sequencing used immunoSEQ multiplex PCR; TCRdb keeps in-frame clones, though not all of them. This table has some 270,000 clones, over 75% appearing once. The receptor was derived from a woman aged 50 to 65 with acute COVID-19. The material sequenced was PBMCs or T cells enriched from blood (not recorded which).

The CDR3 spells CASSEQVNTEAFF. In DNA, the CDR3 is TGTGCCAGCAGTGAACAGGTGAACACTGAAGCTTTCTTT. The V gene is TRBV2, the J gene TRBJ1-1; D is unresolved. Germline CDR1 is SNHLY and CDR2 is FYNNEI. The length of the CDR3 is 13 residues. The germline V and J ends were trimmed by 2 bases and 0 bases, with 4 bases remaining between them.